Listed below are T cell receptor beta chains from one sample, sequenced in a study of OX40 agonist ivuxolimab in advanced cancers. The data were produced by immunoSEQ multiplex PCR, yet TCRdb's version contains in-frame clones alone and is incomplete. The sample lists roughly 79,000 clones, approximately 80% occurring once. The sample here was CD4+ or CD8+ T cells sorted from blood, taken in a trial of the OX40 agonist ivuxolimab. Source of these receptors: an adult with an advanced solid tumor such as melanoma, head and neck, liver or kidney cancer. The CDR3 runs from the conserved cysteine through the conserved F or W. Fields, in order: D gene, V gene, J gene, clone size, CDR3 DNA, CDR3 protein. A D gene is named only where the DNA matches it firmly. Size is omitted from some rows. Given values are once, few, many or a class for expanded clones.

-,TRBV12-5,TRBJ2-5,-,TGTGCTAGTGGTTTGATCTCCTCACCAGGACAAGAGAAGGCCCAGTACTTC,CASGLISSPGQEKAQYF
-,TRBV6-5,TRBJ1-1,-,TGTGCCAGCAGTTACCCCCCAGCTGAAGCTTTCTTT,CASSYPPAEAFF
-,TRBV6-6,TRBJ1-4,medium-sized,TGTGCCAGCAGAAACAGGGATGAAAAACTGTTTTTT,CASRNRDEKLFF
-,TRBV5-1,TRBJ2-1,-,TGCGCCAGCAGCTTGTCTGGGGGGATCAATGAGCAGTTCTTC,CASSLSGGINEQFF
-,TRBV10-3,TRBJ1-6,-,TGTGCCATCAGAGGCAGGGGTAATTCACCCCTCCACTTT,CAIRGRGNSPLHF
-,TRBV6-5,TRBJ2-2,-,TGTGCCAGCAGCCGCGGGGAAATAAACACCGGGGAGCTGTTTTTT,CASSRGEINTGELFF
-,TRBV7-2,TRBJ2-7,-,TGTGCCAGCAGCCAAAGGGGCTCACAGGGCGAGCAGTACTTC,CASSQRGSQGEQYF
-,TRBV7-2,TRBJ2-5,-,TGTGCCAGCAGCATGCCGGGAGAAGGCAAAGAGACCCAGTACTTC,CASSMPGEGKETQYF
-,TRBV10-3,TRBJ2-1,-,TGTGCCATTTCCGGGGGCAGCTCCTACAATGAGCAGTTCTTC,CAISGGSSYNEQFF
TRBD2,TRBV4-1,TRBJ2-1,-,TGCGCCAGCAGCCATCCAGAAAGCGGGGGGGCCAGCAATGAGCAGTTCTTC,CASSHPESGGASNEQFF
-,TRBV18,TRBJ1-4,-,TGTGCCAGCTCACAAGGGTCTGGTGGGGAAAAACTGTTTTTT,CASSQGSGGEKLFF
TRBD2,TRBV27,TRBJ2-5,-,TGTGCCAGCAGTTTACGGGGGGGTCCGGCCCAGTACTTC,CASSLRGGPAQYF
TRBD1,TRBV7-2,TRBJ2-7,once,TGTGCCAGCAGCAGGGACAGGGCCTCCAACGAGCAGTACTTC,CASSRDRASNEQYF
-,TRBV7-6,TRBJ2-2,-,TGTGCCAGCAGCCGGGACGGTCTCAAATCCGGGGAGCTGTTTTTT,CASSRDGLKSGELFF
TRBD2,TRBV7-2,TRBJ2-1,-,TGTGCCAGCAGCTTAGTCGCAGCGGGAGGCAGGATCTTC,CASSLVAAGGRIF
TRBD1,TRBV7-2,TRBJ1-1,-,TGTGCCAGCAGCCGCACAGGGGGGAGCTCTGAAGCTTTCTTT,CASSRTGGSSEAFF
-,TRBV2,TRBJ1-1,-,TGTGCCAGCACTCAAGCGGAGAACACTGAAGCTTTCTTT,CASTQAENTEAFF
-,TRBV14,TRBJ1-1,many,TGTGCCAGCAGCCAAGATTTCGCGGCTGAAGCTTTCTTT,CASSQDFAAEAFF
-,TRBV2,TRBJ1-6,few,TGTGCCAGCAGTGATCGGACGACGAATTCACCCCTCCACTTT,CASSDRTTNSPLHF
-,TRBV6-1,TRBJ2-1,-,TGTGCCAGCAGTGAAGCGGGACTCTGGGAGTTCTTC,CASSEAGLWEFF
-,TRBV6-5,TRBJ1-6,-,TGTGCCAGCAGTTCTGAGAGCTCCTATAATTCACCCCTCCACTTT,CASSSESSYNSPLHF
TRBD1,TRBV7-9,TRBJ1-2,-,TGTGCCAGCAACTACCGGGACAGGGATGGCTACACCTTC,CASNYRDRDGYTF
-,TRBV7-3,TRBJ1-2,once,TGTGCCAGCAGCGGAACAGTGCTTAGAGGCTACACCTTC,CASSGTVLRGYTF
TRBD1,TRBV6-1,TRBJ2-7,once,TGTGCCAGCAGGCTCGGACAGGCCTACGAGCAGTACTTC,CASRLGQAYEQYF
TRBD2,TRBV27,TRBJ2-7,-,TGTGCCAGCAGACAACTAGCGGGCGCCTACGAGCAGTACTTC,CASRQLAGAYEQYF
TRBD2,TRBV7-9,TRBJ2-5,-,TGTGCCAGCAGCGACGGGACTAGCGGGGGGGGCATAGAGACCCAGTACTTC,CASSDGTSGGGIETQYF
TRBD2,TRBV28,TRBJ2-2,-,TGTGCCAGCAGTTTGCCCCCTAGCGGGAGAACCGGGGAGCTGTTTTTT,CASSLPPSGRTGELFF
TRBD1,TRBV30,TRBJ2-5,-,TGTGCCCGCACAGGGGCGGATAGGGAGACCCAGTACTTC,CARTGADRETQYF
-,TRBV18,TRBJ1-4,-,TGTGCCAGCTCACCTTCTCAGGGTTGGGAAAAACTGTTTTTT,CASSPSQGWEKLFF
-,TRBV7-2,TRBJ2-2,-,TGTGCCAGCAGCTTAGTGACGGCCACCGGGGAGCTGTTTTTT,CASSLVTATGELFF
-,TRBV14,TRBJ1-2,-,TGTGCCAGCAGCCAAGGATACAGAGCCTATGGCTACACCTTC,CASSQGYRAYGYTF
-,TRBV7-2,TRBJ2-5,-,TGTGCCAGCAACCCTGGGACCTTGCGGGGAGAGACCCAGTACTTC,CASNPGTLRGETQYF
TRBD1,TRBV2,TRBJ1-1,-,TGTGCCAGCAGTCTTTGGACAGGGGAAGCTTTCTTT,CASSLWTGEAFF
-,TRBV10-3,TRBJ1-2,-,TGTGCCATCAGTGGTACAAGTTTGGGTTATGGCTACACCTTC,CAISGTSLGYGYTF
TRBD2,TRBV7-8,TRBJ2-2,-,TGTGCCAGCAGACCCAGCGGGGGGGCAGGGAACACCGGGGAGCTGTTTTTT,CASRPSGGAGNTGELFF
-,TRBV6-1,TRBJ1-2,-,TGTGCCAGCAGGACAGATACTAACTATGGCTACACCTTC,CASRTDTNYGYTF
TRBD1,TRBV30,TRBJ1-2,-,TGTGCCTGGAATGACAGGGGGAACTATGGCTACACCTTC,CAWNDRGNYGYTF
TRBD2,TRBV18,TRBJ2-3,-,TGTGCCAGCTCACTACTAGCGGGATCAGATACGCAGTATTTT,CASSLLAGSDTQYF
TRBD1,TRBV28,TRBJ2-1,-,TGTGCCAGCAGTTTAAGCCAGGGGGCCCAAATCTTC,CASSLSQGAQIF
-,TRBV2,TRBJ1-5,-,TGTGCCAGCAGTGGAACAGGGAATCAGCCCCAGCATTTT,CASSGTGNQPQHF
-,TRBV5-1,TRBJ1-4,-,TGCGCCAGCAGCCTATCCGGGACCAATAATGAAAAACTGTTTTTT,CASSLSGTNNEKLFF
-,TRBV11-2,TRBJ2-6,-,TGTGCCAGCAGCTTAGCTGGGGCCAACGTCCTGACTTTC,CASSLAGANVLTF
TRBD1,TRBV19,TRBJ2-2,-,TGTGCCAGTAGTATGGGACAGGGTTCAATTACGAACACCGGGGAGCTGTTTTTT,CASSMGQGSITNTGELFF
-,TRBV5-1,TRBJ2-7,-,TGCGCCAGCAGCTTGGACAGGTTTGGGAACGAGCAGTACTTC,CASSLDRFGNEQYF
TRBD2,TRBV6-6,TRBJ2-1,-,TGTGCCAGCAGTTACGGCGCTAGCGGGGGTAATGAGCAGTTCTTC,CASSYGASGGNEQFF
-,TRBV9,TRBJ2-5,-,TGTGCCAGCAGCGTAGACAGTGGCGAGACCCAGTACTTC,CASSVDSGETQYF
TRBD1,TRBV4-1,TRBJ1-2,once,TGCGCCAGCAGCCAAGGCCTTAACAGGGGTAACTATGGCTACACCTTC,CASSQGLNRGNYGYTF
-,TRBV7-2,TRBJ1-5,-,TGTGCCAGCAGCTTAGTTGGGGGAGGGGGATCCCAGCATTTT,CASSLVGGGGSQHF